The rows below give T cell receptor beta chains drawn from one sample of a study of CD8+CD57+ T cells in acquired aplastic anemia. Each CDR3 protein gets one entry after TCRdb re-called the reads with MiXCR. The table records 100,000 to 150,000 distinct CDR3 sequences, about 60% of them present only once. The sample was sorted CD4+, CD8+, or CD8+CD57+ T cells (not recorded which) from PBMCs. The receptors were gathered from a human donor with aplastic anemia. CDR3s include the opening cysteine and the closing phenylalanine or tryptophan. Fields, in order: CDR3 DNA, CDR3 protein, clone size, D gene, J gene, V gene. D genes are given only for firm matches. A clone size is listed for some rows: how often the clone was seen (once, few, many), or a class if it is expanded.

TGTGCCAGCAGCTCAAGATCAGGCTCTTCCCAAGAGTCCCAGTACTTC | CASSSRSGSSQESQYF | NA | NA | TRBJ2-5 | TRBV7-9
TGCAGTGCTCACACAGGGGGCGCGGACAATCAGCCCCAGCATTTT | CSAHTGGADNQPQHF | NA | TRBD1 | TRBJ1-5 | TRBV20-1
TGCGCCAGCAGCCCCTCCAGGGGGCAGTACGAGCAGTACTTC | CASSPSRGQYEQYF | NA | TRBD1 | TRBJ2-7 | TRBV4-1
NA | CACSARDLLAASTDTQYF | once | NA | TRBJ2-3 | TRBV2
TGTGCCAGCAGCGAGACAGGCACAGATACGCAGTATTTT | CASSETGTDTQYF | NA | NA | TRBJ2-3 | TRBV7-8
TGTGCCAGCAGAGAAGGAGCCAACGTCCTGACTTTC | CASREGANVLTF | NA | NA | TRBJ2-6 | TRBV25-1
TGTGCCAGCCGCCACCCGGGCGAGAACACTGAAGCTTTCTTT | CASRHPGENTEAFF | many | NA | TRBJ1-1 | TRBV6-5
TGTGCCAGCAGCCAAGAGACGGGACTAGAGTCCAAAGAGACCCAGTACTTC | CASSQETGLESKETQYF | few | TRBD2 | TRBJ2-5 | TRBV3-1
TGTGCCAGCAGTAGAGGAGAGGCTGAAGCTTTCTTT | CASSRGEAEAFF | NA | NA | TRBJ1-1 | TRBV7-2
TGCGCCAGCAGCTTGTTTCCAGGGAACCACAATGAGCAGTTCTTC | CASSLFPGNHNEQFF | NA | NA | TRBJ2-1 | TRBV5-1
TGTGCCAGCGGAGCAGCTGGAAACACCATATATTTT | CASGAAGNTIYF | many | NA | TRBJ1-3 | TRBV9
TGTGCCAGTAGTCCGGCGGGCGTAAAAGGTCGGAATGAGCAGTTCTTC | CASSPAGVKGRNEQFF | NA | NA | TRBJ2-1 | TRBV19
TGTGCCAGCAAACCCGGGACTCTAGGGTACGAGCAGTACTTC | CASKPGTLGYEQYF | many | NA | TRBJ2-7 | TRBV12-3/TRBV12-4
TGTGCCACCAGCAGAGATCTACAGGGCAATCAGCCCCAGCATTTT | CATSRDLQGNQPQHF | once | NA | TRBJ1-5 | TRBV15
TGTGCCAGCACCTCAGAAGGAAATTCACCCCTCCACTTT | CASTSEGNSPLHF | NA | NA | TRBJ1-6 | TRBV9
TGTGCCAGCAGTCGGACTAGCGGGGGGTTGGATACGCAGTATTTT | CASSRTSGGLDTQYF | many | TRBD2 | TRBJ2-3 | TRBV6-1
TGTGCCAGTAGTATTGGGGCGGGGAATGAAAAACTGTTTTTT | CASSIGAGNEKLFF | NA | NA | TRBJ1-4 | TRBV19
TGTGCCAGTATGGACCAGGGCGACTACGAGCAGTACTTC | CASMDQGDYEQYF | many | NA | TRBJ2-7 | TRBV19
TGCAGCGTTGAGGGCCGGGGCCAGTACTTC | CSVEGRGQYF | NA | NA | TRBJ2-5 | TRBV29-1
TGCAGTGCTAGACGGGATGCCAACTATGGCTACACCTTC | CSARRDANYGYTF | NA | NA | TRBJ1-2 | TRBV20-1